The 5 T cell receptor beta chains below all came from one sample that was sequenced in a study of technical replicates of blood from several donors. Some clones are missing from TCRdb's copy, which holds only in-frame ones; the method was immunoSEQ multiplex PCR. The table shows approximately 78,000 clones, with 95% to 96% occurring only once. Sample: T cells isolated from PBMCs. The receptors were gathered from a human donor in good health.

This clone has a single count. The chain has TRBV28 and TRBJ2-7; a possible D gene is TRBD2 (6 bases). The CDR3 is 11 residues long. The germline CDR1 and CDR2 sequences are MDHEN and SYDVKM. Between the trimmed V and J ends, which lost 8 bases and 6 bases, there was a span of 11 bases. CDR3 sequence reads: CASGRRREQYF. Here the CDR3 DNA reads TGTGCCAGCGGGAGGAGGCGCGAGCAGTACTTC.

The chain has TRBV13 and TRBJ1-2, with D possibly TRBD1 on 6 matching bases. V was shortened by 4 bases and J by 4 bases, with 16 bases between the two germline ends. The CDR3 is 15 residues long. The germline gives CDR1 PRHDT, CDR2 FYEKMQ (reference sequence). The CDR3 region has the DNA TGTGCCAGCAGCTCTATTTACAGGGTACCCTATGGCTACACCTTC. Amino acids: CASSSIYRVPYGYTF.

This sequence joins TRBV11-2 and TRBJ1-1; D is undetermined. Trimming stripped 2 bases from V and 3 bases from J, with 7 bases between. Per germline, CDR1 SGHAT and CDR2 FQNNGV. CDR3 length: 13 residues. Here the CDR3 reads CASSLIPDTEAFF. In nucleotides, the CDR3 is TGTGCCAGCAGCTTAATCCCCGACACTGAAGCTTTCTTT.

The rearrangement links TRBV5-1 to TRBJ2-7, with 11 bases lining up with TRBD1. The CDR3 has 14 amino acids. Germline V gene lookup returns CDR1 SGHRS and CDR2 YFSETQ. With V trimmed by 4 bases and J by 6 bases, 6 bases remained unmatched. CDR3 sequence reads: CASSRGGQGVEQYF. Here the CDR3 DNA reads TGCGCCAGCAGCCGGGGGGGACAGGGGGTCGAGCAGTACTTC.

The chain has TRBV7-2 and TRBJ2-7; TRBD2 agrees at 8 bases. V shed 2 bases, J shed 4 bases, and the junction held 10 bases outside the gene matches. Germline assignment: CDR1 SGHTA and CDR2 FQGNSA. The CDR3 runs 16 residues. The CDR3 here is CASSLSTGTRTYEQYF. The CDR3 coding sequence is TGTGCCAGCAGCTTATCCACAGGGACTAGAACTTACGAGCAGTACTTC.